These 26 T cell receptor beta chains came from one sample sequenced in a study of blood T cell repertoires in COVID-19. Clones were sequenced by immunoSEQ multiplex PCR, and TCRdb holds only the in-frame ones, with some missing. The sample holds fewer than 200,000 clones, 81% seen once. Sequencing was carried out using peripheral blood. These receptors all come from a woman of 80 years or more with COVID-19, enrolled during active disease.

The chain carries TRBV10-3 and TRBJ2-5; D may be TRBD2 (6 bases). Trimming took 0 bases from V and 4 from J, leaving 12 bases between them. Germline values: CDR1 ENHRY, CDR2 SYGVKD. The CDR3 runs 15 residues. CDR3 coding DNA: TGTGCCATCAGTGAGTCAGGGGCGGGAAGAGAGACCCAGTACTTC. Translating gives CAISESGAGRETQYF.

This clone appeared once. This chain links TRBV6-5 with TRBJ2-1, with 10 nucleotides matching TRBD2. J lost 5 bases, V lost 7 bases, and 8 bases had no gene match. CDR3 length: 15 residues. Germline values: CDR1 MNHEY, CDR2 SVGAGI. This chain's CDR3 is CASIEGTSENNEQFF. CDR3 in DNA: TGTGCCAGCATAGAAGGGACTAGCGAGAACAATGAGCAGTTCTTC.

The chain recombines TRBV27 with TRBJ1-4; 7 nucleotides agree with TRBD1. The germline V gene has CDR1 MNHEY and CDR2 SMNVEV (reference sequence). The CDR3 consists of 16 residues. Germline trimming cut 3 bases from V and 4 bases from J; bases unmatched to any gene: 8. This CDR3 is CASSFRRGTGNEKLFF. The CDR3 DNA is TGTGCCAGCAGTTTCCGCAGGGGGACGGGTAATGAAAAACTGTTTTTT.

This chain uses TRBV28 with TRBJ1-4; D perhaps matches TRBD1 (5 bases). The ends were cut back, 2 bases at V and 10 bases at J, with 23 bases in the middle. The length of the CDR3 is 17 residues. Per germline, CDR1 MDHEN and CDR2 SYDVKM. The CDR3 nucleotides are TGTGCCAGCAGTTTAGGGGGGACGTCCACCTTTCAGCGAAAACTGTTTTTT. Residues: CASSLGGTSTFQRKLFF.

The V call is TRBV2, the J call TRBJ1-2; D gene ambiguous. The germline CDR1 and CDR2 sequences are SNHLY and FYNNEI. This CDR3 comprises 13 residues. Trimming stripped 3 bases from V and 2 bases from J, with 7 bases between. As DNA, the CDR3 is TGTGCCAGCAGTGAGCGGCCAAACTATGGCTACACCTTC. It is translated as CASSERPNYGYTF.

The chain recombines TRBV4-3 with TRBJ1-5; D is unclear. The CDR3 sequence is 16 residues long. The ends were cut back, 0 bases at V and 4 bases at J, with 13 bases in the middle. Germline loops: CDR1 LGHNA, CDR2 YSLEER. In DNA form, the CDR3 reads TGCGCCAGCAGCCAAGAGGCGGACTTCACTAATCAGCCCCAGCATTTT. This gives the protein CASSQEADFTNQPQHF.

The chain carries TRBV5-1 and TRBJ2-1; TRBD1 aligns across 10 bases. J lost 8 bases, V lost 3 bases, and 5 bases had no gene match. This CDR3 spans 14 amino acids. Germline-derived CDR1 and CDR2 are SGHRS and YFSETQ. The CDR3 is CASSSGTGVYEQFF. The CDR3 nucleotides are TGCGCCAGCAGCTCCGGGACAGGGGTATATGAGCAGTTCTTC.

The rearrangement uses TRBV30 and TRBJ1-2; TRBD1 aligns across 10 bases. V trimming: 1 base; J trimming: 7 bases; junction bases outside the gene matches: 3. CDR1 and CDR2 from the germline V gene are GTSNPN and SVGIG (reference sequence). CDR3 length: 13 residues. This chain's CDR3 is CAWSGDRGPGYTF. The CDR3, as DNA: TGTGCCTGGAGTGGCGACAGGGGGCCTGGCTACACCTTC.

This clone has more than one count but fewer than ten. The chain joins TRBV7-3 to TRBJ2-1, with 7 bases fitting TRBD1. With 1 base clipped from V and 0 bases from J, the junction kept 3 bases outside the gene matches. This CDR3 contains 16 residues. Germline CDR1 and CDR2: SGHTA and FQGTGA. The CDR3 nucleotides read TGTGCCAGCAGCTTAATGGCAGGGGGCTCCTACAATGAGCAGTTCTTC. Protein: CASSLMAGGSYNEQFF.

V gene TRBV14 combines with J gene TRBJ2-5; no firm D call. V was clipped by 5 bases and J by 0 bases, with 7 bases between them. The CDR3 sequence is 13 residues long. Germline values: CDR1 SGHDN, CDR2 FVKESK. CDR3 DNA sequence: TGTGCCAGCAGCTCACAAGACCAAGAGACCCAGTACTTC. Its protein is CASSSQDQETQYF.

CDR3 residues: CASSPGWGEQETQYF. The CDR3 DNA reads TGTGCCAGCAGCCCAGGGTGGGGGGAACAAGAGACCCAGTACTTC. This chain joins TRBV27 and TRBJ2-5; a possible D gene is TRBD2 (6 bases). The germline V gene encodes CDR1 MNHEY and CDR2 SMNVEV (reference sequence). The CDR3 has 15 amino acids. The V end was cut by 6 bases, the J end by 2 bases, with 16 bases between.

CDR3 amino acids: CASSSTRQERRVGYTF. The CDR3 DNA reads as TGTGCCAGCTCATCCACCAGACAGGAGAGAAGGGTAGGCTACACCTTC. The V gene is TRBV18, the J gene TRBJ1-2; perhaps TRBD1 as D (6 bases). This CDR3 has 16 amino acids. The V end lost 5 bases, the J end lost 8 bases, and 24 bases lay between the germline ends. The germline V gene has CDR1 KGHSH and CDR2 LQKENI.

This clone was picked up one time. V and J are TRBV6-2 or TRBV6-3 and TRBJ1-1; 8 nucleotides agree with TRBD1. Germline values: CDR1 MNHEY, CDR2 SVGEGT. V shed 2 bases, J shed 4 bases, and the junction held 3 bases outside the gene matches. The CDR3 has 14 amino acids. The CDR3 here is CASSYQGAITEAFF. The DNA for the CDR3 is TGTGCCAGCAGTTACCAGGGGGCTATCACTGAAGCTTTCTTT.

The chain joins TRBV29-1 to TRBJ2-1; 8 bases fit TRBD1. The CDR3 is 11 residues long. Trimming cost V 7 bases and J 7 bases; bases outside gene matches: 3. The germline V gene encodes CDR1 SQVTM and CDR2 ANQGSEA. The CDR3 loop reads CSAGGPNEQFF. As DNA, the CDR3 is TGCAGCGCAGGGGGCCCAAATGAGCAGTTCTTC.

This clone was seen a few times. The chain combines TRBV28 with TRBJ1-3; 8 bases fit TRBD1. Trimming removed 2 bases from V and 0 bases from J; junction bases left unmatched: 6. The V gene's germline CDR1 is MDHEN and CDR2 SYDVKM. The CDR3 has 17 residues. In DNA form, the CDR3 reads TGTGCCAGCAGTTTAAATCCGGGACAGGTCTCTGGAAACACCATATATTTT. Amino acid sequence: CASSLNPGQVSGNTIYF.

The chain has TRBV10-3 and TRBJ1-1; weak D call: TRBD1 (5 bases). Germline CDR1 and CDR2: ENHRY and SYGVKD. The CDR3 has 12 residues. The V end was cut by 7 bases, the J end by 1 base, with 7 bases between. CDR3 sequence: CAITQGNTEAFF. For the CDR3, the DNA is TGTGCCATCACCCAGGGGAACACTGAAGCTTTCTTT.

On this clone: This CDR3 is also generated by other DNA sequences in the sample. This rearrangement joins TRBV5-1 to TRBJ2-7, with 9 bases fitting TRBD1. The germline gives CDR1 SGHRS, CDR2 YFSETQ. The V gene end was trimmed by 3 bases and the J gene end by 1 base; junction bases not matched to a gene: 2. The CDR3 has 14 amino acids. This CDR3 is CASSSGQGSYEQYF. CDR3 DNA: TGCGCCAGCAGCTCAGGACAGGGGTCCTACGAGCAGTACTTC.

The chain links TRBV12-5 to TRBJ1-2; D is uncertain. This CDR3 contains 16 residues. CDR1 LGHNT and CDR2 FRNRAP come from the germline V gene. Trimming pared 2 bases from V and 2 bases from J, leaving 15 bases between. CDR3 region: CASGLHPRAGNYGYTF. Here the CDR3 DNA reads TGTGCTAGTGGTTTGCATCCCCGCGCGGGAAACTATGGCTACACCTTC.

V usage is TRBV28 and J usage is TRBJ1-4; 9 bases line up with TRBD1. CDR1 is MDHEN, CDR2 SYDVKM, per germline. This CDR3 spans 19 amino acids. The trim removed 2 bases at V and 5 bases at J, leaving 15 bases unmatched. The CDR3 DNA reads as TGTGCCAGCAGTTTACGTAGGGGGACAGGGCTCGCCTTCAATGAAAAACTGTTTTTT. Amino acids: CASSLRRGTGLAFNEKLFF.

The chain recombines TRBV12-5 with TRBJ2-3; 7 bases agree with TRBD1. V dropped 2 bases and J dropped 4; count of bases not matched to a gene: 15. The CDR3 is 18 residues long. Germline lookup yields CDR1 LGHNT and CDR2 FRNRAP. The CDR3 nucleotides read TGTGCTAGTGGTTTGTTAAGGGGGCGGGCGGATGCGGCAGATACGCAGTATTTT. This encodes CASGLLRGRADAADTQYF.

The chain joins TRBV3-1 (or the pseudogene TRBV3-2) to TRBJ2-7, with D possibly being TRBD1 (9 bases). The ends were cut back, 2 bases at V and 0 bases at J, with 26 bases in the middle. CDR1 is LGHDT and CDR2 is YNNKEL in the germline V gene (reference sequence). The CDR3 covers 20 residues. CDR3 protein: CASSQLTGGTTSGPSYEQYF. As DNA, the CDR3 is TGTGCCAGCAGCCAACTGACAGGGGGAACTACTAGCGGACCCTCCTACGAGCAGTACTTC.

The V and J genes are TRBV9 and TRBJ2-6, with D possibly matching TRBD2 (5 bases). The CDR3 runs to 17 residues. Germline V CDR1 and CDR2: SGDLS, YYNGEE. Trimming took off 0 bases at V and 0 bases at J, with 10 bases between the two ends. Written as DNA, the CDR3 is TGTGCCAGCAGCGTAGGGGTAGGGAGCTCTGGGGCCAACGTCCTGACTTTC. Translation gives CASSVGVGSSGANVLTF.

The genes are TRBV7-9 and TRBJ1-2; D possibly corresponds to TRBD1 (5 bases). This CDR3 has 13 amino acids. The germline V gene has CDR1 SEHNR and CDR2 FQNEAQ (reference sequence). The V end was cut by 4 bases, the J end by 6 bases, with 12 bases between. The CDR3 DNA reads TGTGCCAGCAGCTCGACAGAGCGTAATGGCTACACCTTC. It is translated as CASSSTERNGYTF.

The chain joins TRBV11-2 to TRBJ1-2; tentative D call: TRBD1 (5 bases). Trimming took off 1 base at V and 4 bases at J, with 7 bases between the two ends. Per the germline V gene, CDR1 is SGHAT and CDR2 is FQNNGV. The CDR3 is 13 residues long. The CDR3: CASSLVTVYGYTF. Written as DNA, the CDR3 is TGTGCCAGCAGCTTAGTGACAGTCTATGGCTACACCTTC.

This chain uses TRBV9 with TRBJ2-7; 7 bases are shared with TRBD1. The V gene's germline CDR1 is SGDLS and CDR2 YYNGEE. Germline trimming cut 5 bases from V and 4 bases from J; bases unmatched to any gene: 9. The CDR3 spans 14 residues. This chain's CDR3 is CASSEQGLPYEQYF. The CDR3 DNA sequence: TGTGCCAGCAGTGAACAGGGGCTTCCTTACGAGCAGTACTTC.

This chain uses TRBV19 with TRBJ1-2, with 9 nucleotides matching TRBD1. With 5 bases clipped from V and 4 bases from J, the junction kept 5 bases outside the gene matches. The CDR3 length is 14 residues. Germline V gene sequence: CDR1 LNHDA, CDR2 SQIVND (reference sequence). As DNA, the CDR3 is TGTGCCAGTAGTGTTACAGGGGGCACCTATGGCTACACCTTC. This codes for CASSVTGGTYGYTF.